This T cell receptor beta chain originates from a study of healthy donors' naive CD4 and CD8 T cells (dated by TCRdb to between 2014 and 2017). About the investigation overall: The donors were selected to cover three age groups of six people each (20-25, 40-50 and 60-70 years), had a mean age of 44, and were half female. For TCR alpha, a new primer set was designed to cover all functional IMGT alpha gene variants, and the remainder of the protocol was kept the same as the beta-chain workflow. Rearranged TCR alpha and beta chains from naive CD4+ and CD8+ T cells were sequenced in the study to test how TCR variation relates to lineage commitment. Peripheral blood mononuclear cells were collected from some 17 healthy, unrelated individuals. The donors were HLA-typed by sequencing at HLA-A, -B, -C, -DRB1, -DQB1 and -DPB1, using the SBTexcellerator protocol, an ABI3130xl analyzer and SBTengine software.

Comments on this clonotype: The target of this receptor is not known. No much larger clone exists at a distance of one base, and base qualities are not known.

V loses 5 bases of germline sequence and J loses 8 bases, and the interval between the two ends is 21 bases. From cysteine to phenylalanine, the CDR3 is 15 amino acids long. Of all the DNA, just the CDR3 is kept, 45 bases in frame from base 1. The germline V gene yields MNHEY for CDR1 and SVGEGT for CDR2. Broader findings and caveats from the paper: Because the alpha and beta chains were sequenced in bulk, pairing them was not possible, and so effects of the combined chains went unevaluated. Reportedly, most V and J gene segments showed bias between naive CD4+ and CD8+ cells, and this bias held consistently across donors regardless of HLA genotype. Taken together, V genes, J genes and CDR3 charge appeared to account for around 13% of the variance in CD4/CD8 propensity, acting in a largely additive way. Possible repertoire bias arising from homeostatic proliferation of naive T cells was not directly addressed. In both chains, CD4+ lineage was associated with a positively charged CDR3, and CD8+ lineage was associated with a negatively charged CDR3.

The instrument was a 454 GS FLX Titanium. TCR libraries were built from roughly 520 ng of total RNA with a previously published linear amplification protocol. The sequencing itself ran on the Roche/454 Genome Sequencer using Titanium chemistry. The study's processing was this. From several of the healthy donors, some 71,000 rearranged TCR alpha transcripts were sequenced. Duplicate transcripts were removed, and unique TCR clonotypes were defined by the CDR3 junction according to IMGT nomenclature. Using logistic regression in R 2.13.0, the researchers modeled CD4 versus CD8 status as a function of V and J genes, with an adjustment for donor effects and a Bonferroni correction for multiple testing. TCRdb itself trimmed the public reads at Q25 with fastp, ran MiXCR and retained productive beta chains. Identical CDR3 protein sequences are pooled into one entry, listed with their most common genes and DNA. The V and J calls, along with clone size, are taken from TCRdb and not from the paper's own processing. Across this sample there are roughly 200,000 distinct CDR3 sequences, with over 60% seen only once. The leading ten clones occupy about 2.1% of the sample.

Cells with a CD4+CD8-CD45RO-CD45RA+ profile were isolated by FACS and defined as naive CD4+ T cells, and those with a CD8+CD4-CD45RA+CD27bright profile were defined as naive CD8+ T cells. Sorting used antibodies against CD4 (RPA-T4), CD8 (SK1), CD27 (O323), CD45RA (HI100) and CD45RO (UCHL1). Sequenced material: naive CD4+ and CD8+ T cells sorted from blood, pooled from several donors. Per the publication, the cell subset or site label means: FACS-sorted naive CD4+ (CD45RO-CD45RA+) and naive CD8+ (CD45RA+CD27bright) T cells. This clonotype originated in a pool of human donors in good health; the sample pools cells from several healthy donors. Recombination linked TRBV6-2 or TRBV6-3 to TRBJ1-2; the D gene assignment is ambiguous. For the CDR3, the sequence is CASSPEGGRPYGYTF. The DNA sequence is as follows: TGTGCCAGCAGTCCCGAGGGCGGCAGACCGTACGGCTACACCTTC.